This record looks at one T cell receptor (beta chain) sequence and its context. The CDR3 length is 14 residues. V shed 7 bases, J shed 5 bases, and the junction held 7 bases outside the gene matches. CDR1 MNHEY and CDR2 SVGAGI come from the germline V gene. During active infection, Seattle patients enrolled and were then monitored through disease. This specimen belongs to a study of blood T cell repertoires in COVID-19. TCRdb's copy holds only in-frame clones and misses some; the assay was immunoSEQ multiplex PCR. The sample has about 340,000 clones; around nine tenths are singletons. The genes are TRBV6-5 and TRBJ1-5; TRBD1 matches 8 bases. Material: peripheral blood. This TCR was sampled from a woman aged 60-75 years with COVID-19, enrolled during active disease. This CDR3 is CASIPGQADQPQHF. In DNA form, the CDR3 reads TGTGCCAGCATCCCGGGACAGGCTGATCAGCCCCAGCATTTT.